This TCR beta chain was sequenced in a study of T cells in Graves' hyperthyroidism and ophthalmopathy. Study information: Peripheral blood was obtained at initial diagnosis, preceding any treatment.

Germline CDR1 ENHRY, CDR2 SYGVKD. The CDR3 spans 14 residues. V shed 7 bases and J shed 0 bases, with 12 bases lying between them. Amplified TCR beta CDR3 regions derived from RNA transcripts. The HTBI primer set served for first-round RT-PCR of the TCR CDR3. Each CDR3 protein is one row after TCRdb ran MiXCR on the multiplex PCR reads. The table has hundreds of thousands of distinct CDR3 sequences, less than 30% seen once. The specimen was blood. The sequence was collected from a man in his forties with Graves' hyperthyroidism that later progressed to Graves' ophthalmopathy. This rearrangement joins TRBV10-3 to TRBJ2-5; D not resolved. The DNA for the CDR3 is TGTGCCATCACTAAGGGTCCAGACCAAGAGACCCAGTACTTC. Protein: CAITKGPDQETQYF.